This T cell receptor (beta chain) originates from a study of blood T cell repertoires in COVID-19. Study as a whole: Acute and convalescent COVID-19 specimens originated in the United States, Italy and Spain. Nucleic acid was either cDNA or gDNA, and it came from T cells, B-cell-depleted T cells, or PBMCs.

This clone was detected only once. Per the original data handling: From reference gene primer amplification, estimates of nucleated cell counts were derived. TCRdb's table, derived via immunoSEQ multiplex PCR, lists solely in-frame clones and lacks some. The DNA was the basis for D and trimming; V, J and clone size are from that table. The table shows a few hundred thousand clones, with 80% to 90% occurring only once. This CDR3 region has 15 residues. V was clipped by 3 bases and J by 5 bases; unmatched bases: 7. Germline CDR1 is SGHTA and CDR2 is FQGNSA. Sequencing was carried out using peripheral blood. The gene calls are TRBV7-2 and TRBJ2-5, with 9 bases fitting TRBD1. This clonotype was obtained from a man aged 80 or over with acute or convalescent COVID-19. The CDR3 nucleotides are TGTGCCAGCAGCTTGGCCGGACAGGGGTTGGAGACCCAGTACTTC. It codes for CASSLAGQGLETQYF.